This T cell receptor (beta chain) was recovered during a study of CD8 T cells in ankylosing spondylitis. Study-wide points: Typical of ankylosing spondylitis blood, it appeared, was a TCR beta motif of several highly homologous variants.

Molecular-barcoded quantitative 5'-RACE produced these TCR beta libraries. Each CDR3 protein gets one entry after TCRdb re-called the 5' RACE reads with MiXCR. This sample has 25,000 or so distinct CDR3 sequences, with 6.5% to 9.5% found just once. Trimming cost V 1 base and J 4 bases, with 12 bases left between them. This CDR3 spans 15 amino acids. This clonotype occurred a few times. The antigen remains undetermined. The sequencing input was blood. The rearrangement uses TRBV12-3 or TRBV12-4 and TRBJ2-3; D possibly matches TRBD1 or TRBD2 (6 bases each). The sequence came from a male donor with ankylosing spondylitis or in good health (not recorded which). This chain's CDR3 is CASSLEGGKADTQYF. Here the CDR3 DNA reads TGTGCCAGCAGTTTAGAAGGGGGGAAGGCAGATACGCAGTATTTT.